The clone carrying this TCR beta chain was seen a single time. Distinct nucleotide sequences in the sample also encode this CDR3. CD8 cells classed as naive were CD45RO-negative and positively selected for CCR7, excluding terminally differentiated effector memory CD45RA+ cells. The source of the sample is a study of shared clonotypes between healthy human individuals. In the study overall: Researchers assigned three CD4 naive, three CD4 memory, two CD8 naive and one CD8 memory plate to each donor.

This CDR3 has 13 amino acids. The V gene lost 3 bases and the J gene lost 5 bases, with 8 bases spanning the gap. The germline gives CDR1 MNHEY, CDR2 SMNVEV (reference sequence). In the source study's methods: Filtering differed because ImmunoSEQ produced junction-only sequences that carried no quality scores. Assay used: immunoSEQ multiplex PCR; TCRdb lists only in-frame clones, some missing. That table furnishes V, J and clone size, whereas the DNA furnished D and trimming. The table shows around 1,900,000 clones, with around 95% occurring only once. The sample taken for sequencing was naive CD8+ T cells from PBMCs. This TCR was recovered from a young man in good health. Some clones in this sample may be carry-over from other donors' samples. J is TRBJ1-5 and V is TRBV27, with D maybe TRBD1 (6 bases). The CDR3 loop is CASSLGAYQPQHF. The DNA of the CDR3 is TGTGCCAGCAGTTTGGGGGCTTATCAGCCCCAGCATTTT.